These 17 T cell receptor beta chains were sequenced from one sample in a study of identical twins. TCRdb independently ran MiXCR on the 5' RACE reads; one entry per CDR3 protein. The table shows about 450,000 distinct CDR3 sequences, with less than 20% occurring only once. The material sequenced was naive T cells sorted from blood. Receptor source: a man aged 45 to 65 in good health.

This clonotype was observed at least ten times. The V call is TRBV20-1, the J call TRBJ2-3; 8 bases map to TRBD2. CDR3 length: 15 amino acids. Germline lookup yields CDR1 DFQATT and CDR2 SNEGSKA (reference sequence). Trimming took 3 bases from V and 4 from J; bases not matched to a gene: 9. In nucleotides, the CDR3 is TGCAGTGCTAGTAAACGGGAGGGCCAGGCAGATACGCAGTATTTT. Residues: CSASKREGQADTQYF.

The chain recombines TRBV11-1 with TRBJ2-6; no definite D call. V was clipped by 6 bases and J by 9 bases, with 12 bases between them. Germline values: CDR1 SGHAT, CDR2 FQDESV (reference sequence). The CDR3 length is 13 residues. The CDR3 loop reads CASRRATDNVLTF. The CDR3 region has the DNA TGTGCCAGCAGACGGGCGACCGACAACGTCCTGACTTTC.

The rearrangement uses TRBV28 and TRBJ2-7; 15 bases are shared with TRBD2. The V segment lost 4 bases and the J segment 1 base; nucleotides outside the gene matches: 8. The CDR3 is 18 residues long. Germline V gene lookup returns CDR1 MDHEN and CDR2 SYDVKM. The CDR3 DNA is TGTGCCAGCAGTTCCTGGACTAGCGGGAGGGCCAGATCCTACGAGCAGTACTTC. The encoded protein is CASSSWTSGRARSYEQYF.

The V and J genes are TRBV6-1 and TRBJ1-4; unclear D gene. Trimming left V 5 bases short and J 4 bases short, with 11 bases between. This CDR3 has 14 residues. Germline V gives CDR1 MNHNS, CDR2 SASEGT. The CDR3 coding sequence is TGTGCCAGCAGTCCTGGGCCCTATAATGAAAAACTGTTTTTT. Its protein is CASSPGPYNEKLFF.

This clonotype occurred a few times. The rearrangement joins TRBV20-1 to TRBJ2-1, with 12 positions matching TRBD2. CDR1 and CDR2 (germline): DFQATT, SNEGSKA (reference sequence). Losses at the gene ends were 1 base for V and 5 bases for J; bases not matched to a gene: 3. The CDR3 spans 15 residues. CDR3 protein: CSARGTSGNNNEQFF. CDR3 bases: TGCAGTGCTAGAGGGACTAGCGGGAATAACAATGAGCAGTTCTTC.

This clonotype came up a few times. The V gene is TRBV24-1, the J gene TRBJ1-5, with unresolved D. The CDR3 length is 13 residues. Trimming removed 5 bases from V and 1 base from J, with 5 bases in between. Germline V gene sequence: CDR1 KGHDR, CDR2 SFDVKD. The CDR3 DNA reads as TGTGCCACCAGTGCGGCCAGCAATCAGCCCCAGCATTTT. This gives the protein CATSAASNQPQHF.

This clonotype was detected only a few times. The chain is built from TRBV5-1 and TRBJ1-2; D not certain. Germline V lookup: CDR1 SGHRS, CDR2 YFSETQ. This CDR3 comprises 14 residues. Trimming pared 0 bases from V and 4 bases from J, leaving 10 bases between. This CDR3 reads CASSLASGSYGYTF. In DNA, the CDR3 is TGCGCCAGCAGCTTGGCCTCAGGATCCTATGGCTACACCTTC.

This clonotype appeared a few times. The chain uses TRBV4-3 and TRBJ2-5; D is tentatively TRBD1 or TRBD2 (7 bases each). This CDR3 is built from 14 residues. The germline V gene encodes CDR1 LGHNA and CDR2 YSLEER. V lost 4 bases, J lost 7 bases, and 16 bases lay in between. CDR3 DNA sequence: TGCGCCAGCAGCCTAAGTGACAGGGAGGGGACCCAGTACTTC. It is translated as CASSLSDREGTQYF.

The chain uses TRBV28 and TRBJ1-1; D is unresolved. V lost 9 bases, J lost 1 base, and 15 bases lay in between. The V gene's germline CDR1 is MDHEN and CDR2 SYDVKM. This CDR3 region has 14 residues. CDR3 sequence: CASTSPAPNTEAFF. In nucleotides, the CDR3 is TGTGCCAGTACCAGCCCAGCCCCGAACACTGAAGCTTTCTTT.

The gene calls are TRBV28 and TRBJ2-1; 10 bases are a match to TRBD2. The CDR3 length is 18 residues. V was pared by 2 bases and J by 1 base, with 8 bases of the junction left unmatched. Germline lookup yields CDR1 MDHEN and CDR2 SYDVKM. CDR3 DNA: TGTGCCAGCAGTTTAAGGATAGCGGGGGGCCTATCCTACAATGAGCAGTTCTTC. The encoded protein is CASSLRIAGGLSYNEQFF.

This clonotype has a handful of counts. The chain couples TRBV12-3 or TRBV12-4 to TRBJ1-2, with D unresolved. V lost 1 base, J lost 5 bases, and 11 bases lay in between. CDR3 length: 14 residues. The CDR3 nucleotides read TGTGCCAGCAGTTTAGTGTTTGGAGCGTATGGCTACACCTTC. It encodes CASSLVFGAYGYTF.

This clonotype was counted a few times. The chain employs TRBV12-3 or TRBV12-4 and TRBJ2-1; D perhaps matches TRBD1 (5 bases). V was trimmed by 6 bases and J by 4 bases, leaving 13 bases between them. CDR3 length: 14 amino acids. The CDR3 region is CASSNQGRYNEQFF. CDR3 DNA: TGTGCCAGCAGCAATCAGGGTCGTTACAATGAGCAGTTCTTC.

There are many counts of this clonotype. This chain uses TRBV29-1 with TRBJ2-5; 8 nucleotides agree with TRBD2. CDR1 SQVTM and CDR2 ANQGSEA come from the germline V gene. The CDR3 runs 14 residues. The ends lost 5 bases at V and 2 bases at J; junction bases unmatched: 7. The CDR3 region is CSVPSGGRQETQYF. The CDR3 nucleotides are TGCAGCGTTCCAAGCGGGGGAAGACAAGAGACCCAGTACTTC.

The rearrangement uses TRBV15 and TRBJ1-1; tentatively, D is TRBD1 (6 bases). V lost 0 bases, J lost 7 bases, and 9 bases lay in between. The germline CDR1 and CDR2 sequences are LNHNV and YYDKDF (reference sequence). This CDR3 region has 13 residues. The DNA of the CDR3 is TGTGCCACCAGCAGAGATTACAGGGATGAAGCTTTCTTT. It is translated as CATSRDYRDEAFF.

This clonotype occurred a few times. This chain links TRBV10-3 with TRBJ2-3; 9 bases are shared with TRBD2. CDR3 length: 13 residues. The J segment lost 6 bases and the V segment lost 4 bases, leaving 2 bases of the junction unmatched. The V gene's germline CDR1 is ENHRY and CDR2 SYGVKD. This chain's CDR3 is CAISGTSVDTQYF. The DNA of the CDR3 is TGTGCCATCAGTGGGACTAGCGTGGATACGCAGTATTTT.

This clonotype was seen only a few times. This chain uses TRBV7-3 with TRBJ1-2; TRBD1 might be the D (6 bases). The CDR3 has 16 amino acids. In germline, CDR1 is SGHTA, CDR2 FQGTGA. Trimming removed 4 bases at V and 6 bases at J, with 21 bases between. DNA for the CDR3: TGTGCCAGCAGCTCCCGGGGAGGGGGGGGCGCAGATGGCTACACCTTC. Protein: CASSSRGGGGADGYTF.

The chain employs TRBV24-1 and TRBJ2-3; the D call may be TRBD1 or TRBD2 (5 bases each). This CDR3 contains 14 residues. Per germline, CDR1 KGHDR and CDR2 SFDVKD. V was clipped by 3 bases and J by 2 bases, with 8 bases between them. The CDR3 region has the DNA TGTGCCACCAGTGATGGGGACCTCACAGATACGCAGTATTTT. Its translation is CATSDGDLTDTQYF.